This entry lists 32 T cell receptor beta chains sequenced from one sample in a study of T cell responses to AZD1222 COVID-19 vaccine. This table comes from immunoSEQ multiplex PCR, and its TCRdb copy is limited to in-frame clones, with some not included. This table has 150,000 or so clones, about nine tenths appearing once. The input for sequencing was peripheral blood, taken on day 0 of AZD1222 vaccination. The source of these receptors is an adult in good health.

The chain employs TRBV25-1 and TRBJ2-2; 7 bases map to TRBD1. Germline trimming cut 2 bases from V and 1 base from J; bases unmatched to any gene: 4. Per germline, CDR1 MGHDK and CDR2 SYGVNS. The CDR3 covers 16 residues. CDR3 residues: CASSELGTENTGELFF. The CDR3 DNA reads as TGTGCCAGCAGTGAACTCGGGACAGAGAACACCGGGGAGCTGTTTTTT.

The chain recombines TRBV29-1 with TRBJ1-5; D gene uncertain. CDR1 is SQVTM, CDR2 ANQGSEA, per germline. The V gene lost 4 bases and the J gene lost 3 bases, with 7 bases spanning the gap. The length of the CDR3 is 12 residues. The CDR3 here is CSVGRDNQPQHF. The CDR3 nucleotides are TGCAGCGTTGGGAGGGACAATCAGCCCCAGCATTTT. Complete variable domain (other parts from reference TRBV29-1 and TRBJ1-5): SAVISQKPSRDICQRGTSLTIQCQVDSQVTMMFWYRQQPGQSLTLIATANQGSEATYESGFVIDKFPISRPNLTFSTLTVSNMSPEDSSIYLCSVGRDNQPQHFGDGTRLSIL.

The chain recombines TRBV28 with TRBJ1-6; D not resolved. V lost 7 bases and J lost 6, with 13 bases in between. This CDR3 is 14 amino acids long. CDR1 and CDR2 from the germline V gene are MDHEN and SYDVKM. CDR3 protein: CASTQPSGNSPLHF. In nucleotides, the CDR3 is TGTGCCAGCACCCAACCCTCGGGTAATTCACCCCTCCACTTT.

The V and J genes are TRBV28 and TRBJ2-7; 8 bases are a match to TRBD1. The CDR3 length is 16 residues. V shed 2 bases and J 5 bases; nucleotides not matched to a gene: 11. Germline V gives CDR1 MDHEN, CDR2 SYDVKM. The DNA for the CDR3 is TGTGCCAGCAGTTTAAGGCGGAGGACAGGGTCCCACGAGCAGTACTTC. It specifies CASSLRRRTGSHEQYF.

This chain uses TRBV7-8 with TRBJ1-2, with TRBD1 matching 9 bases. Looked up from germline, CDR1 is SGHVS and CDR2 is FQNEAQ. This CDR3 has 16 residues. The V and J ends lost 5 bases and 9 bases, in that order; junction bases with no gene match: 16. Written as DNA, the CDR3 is TGTGCCAGCAGCGATCCCTTGAGGGACAGGGTTAGGAGCTACACCTTC. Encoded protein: CASSDPLRDRVRSYTF.

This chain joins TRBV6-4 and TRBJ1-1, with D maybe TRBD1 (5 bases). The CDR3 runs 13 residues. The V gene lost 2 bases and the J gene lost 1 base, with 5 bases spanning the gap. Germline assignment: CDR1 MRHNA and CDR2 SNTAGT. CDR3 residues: CASSDDRNTEAFF. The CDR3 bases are TGTGCCAGCAGTGACGACAGGAACACTGAAGCTTTCTTT.

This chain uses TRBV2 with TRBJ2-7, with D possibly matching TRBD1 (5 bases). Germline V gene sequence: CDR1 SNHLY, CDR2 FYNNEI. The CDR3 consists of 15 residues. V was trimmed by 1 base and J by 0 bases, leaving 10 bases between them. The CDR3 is CASSEGQGPSYEQYF. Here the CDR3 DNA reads TGTGCCAGCAGTGAAGGGCAGGGTCCCTCCTACGAGCAGTACTTC. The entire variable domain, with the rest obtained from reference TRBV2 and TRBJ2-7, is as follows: EPEVTQTPSHQVTQMGQEVILRCVPISNHLYFYWYRQILGQKVEFLVSFYNNEISEKSEIFDDQFSVERPDGSNFTLKIRSTKLEDSAMYFCASSEGQGPSYEQYFGPGTRLTVT.

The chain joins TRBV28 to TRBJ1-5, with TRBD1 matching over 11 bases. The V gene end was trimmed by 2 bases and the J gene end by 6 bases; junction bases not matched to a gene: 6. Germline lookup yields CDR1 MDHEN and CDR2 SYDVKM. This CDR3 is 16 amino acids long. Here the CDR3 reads CASSLPQGQGGQPQHF. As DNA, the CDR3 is TGTGCCAGCAGTTTACCCCAGGGACAGGGGGGTCAGCCCCAGCATTTT.

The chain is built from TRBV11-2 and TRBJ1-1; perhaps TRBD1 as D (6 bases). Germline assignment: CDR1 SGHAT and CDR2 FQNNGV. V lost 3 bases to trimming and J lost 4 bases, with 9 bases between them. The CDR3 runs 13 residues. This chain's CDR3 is CASSFQTGTEAFF. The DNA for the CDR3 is TGTGCCAGCAGCTTCCAGACAGGCACTGAAGCTTTCTTT.

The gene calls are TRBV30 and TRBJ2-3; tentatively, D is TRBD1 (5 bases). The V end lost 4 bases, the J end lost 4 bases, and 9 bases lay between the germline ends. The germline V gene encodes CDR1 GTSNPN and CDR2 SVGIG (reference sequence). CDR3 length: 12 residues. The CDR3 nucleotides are TGTGCCTGGATGCCGACAGCAGATACGCAGTATTTT. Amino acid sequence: CAWMPTADTQYF.

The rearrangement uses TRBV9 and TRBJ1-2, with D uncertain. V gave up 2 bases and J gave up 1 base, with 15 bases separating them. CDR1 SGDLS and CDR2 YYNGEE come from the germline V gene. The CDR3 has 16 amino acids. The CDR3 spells CASSVHPAGSNYGYTF. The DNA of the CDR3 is TGTGCCAGCAGCGTCCACCCCGCGGGAAGTAACTATGGCTACACCTTC.

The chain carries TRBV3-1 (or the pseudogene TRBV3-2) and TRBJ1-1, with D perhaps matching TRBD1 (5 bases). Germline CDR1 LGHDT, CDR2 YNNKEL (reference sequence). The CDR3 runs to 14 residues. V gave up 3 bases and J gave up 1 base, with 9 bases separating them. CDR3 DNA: TGTGCCAGCAGCCAGGGACTCCAGAACACTGAAGCTTTCTTT. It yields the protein CASSQGLQNTEAFF.

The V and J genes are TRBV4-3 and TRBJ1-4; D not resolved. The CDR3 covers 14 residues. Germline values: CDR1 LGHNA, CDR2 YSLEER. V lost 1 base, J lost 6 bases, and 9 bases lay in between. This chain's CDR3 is CASSQGTAHEKLFF. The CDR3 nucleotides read TGCGCCAGCAGCCAAGGGACCGCCCATGAAAAACTGTTTTTT.

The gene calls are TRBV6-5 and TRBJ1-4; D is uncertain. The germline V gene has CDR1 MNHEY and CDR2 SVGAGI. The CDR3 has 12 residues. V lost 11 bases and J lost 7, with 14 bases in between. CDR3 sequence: CAAGRIGEKLFF. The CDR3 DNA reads TGTGCCGCCGGGCGTATAGGTGAAAAACTGTTTTTT.

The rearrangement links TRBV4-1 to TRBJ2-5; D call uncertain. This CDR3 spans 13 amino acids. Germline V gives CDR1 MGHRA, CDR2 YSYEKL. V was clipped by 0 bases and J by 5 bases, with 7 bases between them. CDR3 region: CASSQDPWETQYF. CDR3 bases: TGCGCCAGCAGCCAAGATCCATGGGAGACCCAGTACTTC.

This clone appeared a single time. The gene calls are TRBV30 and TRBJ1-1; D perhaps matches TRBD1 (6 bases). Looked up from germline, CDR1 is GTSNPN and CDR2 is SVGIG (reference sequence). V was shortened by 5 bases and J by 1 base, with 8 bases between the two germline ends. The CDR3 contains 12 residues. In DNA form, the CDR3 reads TGTGCCTGGGTGGACAGGAACACTGAAGCTTTCTTT. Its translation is CAWVDRNTEAFF.

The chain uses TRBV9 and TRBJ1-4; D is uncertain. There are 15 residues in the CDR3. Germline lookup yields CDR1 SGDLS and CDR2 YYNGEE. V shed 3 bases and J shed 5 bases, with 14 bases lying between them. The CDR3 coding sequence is TGTGCCAGCAGCGAGGGAACAGTCACCAATGAAAAACTGTTTTTT. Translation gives CASSEGTVTNEKLFF.

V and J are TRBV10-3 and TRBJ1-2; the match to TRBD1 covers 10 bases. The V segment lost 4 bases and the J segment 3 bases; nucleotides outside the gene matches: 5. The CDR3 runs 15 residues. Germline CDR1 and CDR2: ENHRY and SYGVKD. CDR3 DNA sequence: TGTGCCATCAGTGGAATGGACAGGGGGGACTATGGCTACACCTTC. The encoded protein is CAISGMDRGDYGYTF.

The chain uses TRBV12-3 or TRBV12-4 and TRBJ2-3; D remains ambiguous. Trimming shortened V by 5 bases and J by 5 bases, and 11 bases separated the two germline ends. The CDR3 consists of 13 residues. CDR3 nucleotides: TGTGCCAGCAGTCCCATTTTGGGAGATACGCAGTATTTT. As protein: CASSPILGDTQYF.

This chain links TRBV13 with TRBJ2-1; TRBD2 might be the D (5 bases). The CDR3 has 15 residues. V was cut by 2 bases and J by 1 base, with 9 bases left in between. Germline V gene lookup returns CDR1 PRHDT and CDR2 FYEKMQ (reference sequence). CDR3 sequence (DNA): TGTGCCAGCAGCTTATTAGAGGGTTCCTACAATGAGCAGTTCTTC. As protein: CASSLLEGSYNEQFF.

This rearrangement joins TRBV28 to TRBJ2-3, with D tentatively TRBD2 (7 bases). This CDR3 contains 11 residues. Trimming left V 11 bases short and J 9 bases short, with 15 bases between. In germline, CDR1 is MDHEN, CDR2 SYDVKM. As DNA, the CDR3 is TGTGCCGCCGGGGGGCGGGGAACGCAGTATTTT. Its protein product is CAAGGRGTQYF.

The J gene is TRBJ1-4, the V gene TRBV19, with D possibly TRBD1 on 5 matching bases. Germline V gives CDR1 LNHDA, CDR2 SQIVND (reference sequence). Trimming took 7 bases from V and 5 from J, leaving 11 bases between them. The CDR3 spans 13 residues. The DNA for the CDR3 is TGTGCCAGTAATTACGGGGGAAATGAAAAACTGTTTTTT. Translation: CASNYGGNEKLFF.

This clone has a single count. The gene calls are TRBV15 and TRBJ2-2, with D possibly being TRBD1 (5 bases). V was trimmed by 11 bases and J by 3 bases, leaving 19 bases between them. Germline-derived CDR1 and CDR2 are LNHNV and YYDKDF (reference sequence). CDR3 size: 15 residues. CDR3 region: CASIPGRQYTGELFF. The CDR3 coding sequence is TGTGCCTCAATCCCCGGTAGACAGTACACCGGGGAGCTGTTTTTT.

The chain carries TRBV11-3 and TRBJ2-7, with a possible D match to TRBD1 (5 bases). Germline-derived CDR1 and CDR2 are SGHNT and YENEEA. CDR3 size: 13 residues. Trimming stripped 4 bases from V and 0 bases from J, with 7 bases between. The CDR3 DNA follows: TGTGCCAGCAGCTCCGACAGCTCCTACGAGCAGTACTTC. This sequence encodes CASSSDSSYEQYF.

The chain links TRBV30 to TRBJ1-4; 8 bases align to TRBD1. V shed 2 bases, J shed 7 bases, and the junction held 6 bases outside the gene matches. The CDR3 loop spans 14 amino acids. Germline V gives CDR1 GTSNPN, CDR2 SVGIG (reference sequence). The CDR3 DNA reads TGTGCCTGGAGTACAGGGGGAGGGGGTGAAAAACTGTTTTTT. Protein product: CAWSTGGGGEKLFF.

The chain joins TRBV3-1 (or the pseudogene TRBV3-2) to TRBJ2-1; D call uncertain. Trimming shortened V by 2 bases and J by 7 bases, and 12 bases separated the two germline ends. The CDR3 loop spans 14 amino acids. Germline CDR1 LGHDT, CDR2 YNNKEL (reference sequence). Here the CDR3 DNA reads TGTGCCAGCAGCCAAACTGGGGTCCTAAATGAGCAGTTCTTC. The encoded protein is CASSQTGVLNEQFF.

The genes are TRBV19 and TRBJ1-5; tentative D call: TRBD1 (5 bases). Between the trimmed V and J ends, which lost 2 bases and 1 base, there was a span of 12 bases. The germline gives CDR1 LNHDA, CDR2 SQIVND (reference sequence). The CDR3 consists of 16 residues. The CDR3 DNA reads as TGTGCCAGTAGTATATTAACAGGCGGGAGCAATCAGCCCCAGCATTTT. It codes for CASSILTGGSNQPQHF. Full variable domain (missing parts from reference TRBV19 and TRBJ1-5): DGGITQSPKYLFRKEGQNVTLSCEQNLNHDAMYWYRQDPGQGLRLIYYSQIVNDFQKGDIAEGYSVSREKKESFPLTVTSAQKNPTAFYLCASSILTGGSNQPQHFGDGTRLSIL.

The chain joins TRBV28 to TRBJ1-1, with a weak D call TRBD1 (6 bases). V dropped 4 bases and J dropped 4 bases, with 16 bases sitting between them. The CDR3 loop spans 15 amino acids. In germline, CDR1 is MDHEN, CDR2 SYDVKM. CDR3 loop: CASSWGGLGSTEAFF. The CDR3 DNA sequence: TGTGCCAGCAGTTGGGGGGGCCTTGGGAGCACTGAAGCTTTCTTT. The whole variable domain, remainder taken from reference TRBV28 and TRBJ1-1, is DVKVTQSSRYLVKRTGEKVFLECVQDMDHENMFWYRQDPGLGLRLIYFSYDVKMKEKGDIPEGYSVSREKKERFSLILESASTNQTSMYLCASSWGGLGSTEAFFGQGTRLTVV.

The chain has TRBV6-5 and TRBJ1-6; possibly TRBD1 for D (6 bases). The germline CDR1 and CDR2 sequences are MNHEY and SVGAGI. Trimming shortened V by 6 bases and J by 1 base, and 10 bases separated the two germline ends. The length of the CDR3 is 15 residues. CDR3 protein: CASSATGSYNSPLHF. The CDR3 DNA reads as TGTGCCAGCAGCGCTACAGGGTCCTATAATTCACCCCTCCACTTT.

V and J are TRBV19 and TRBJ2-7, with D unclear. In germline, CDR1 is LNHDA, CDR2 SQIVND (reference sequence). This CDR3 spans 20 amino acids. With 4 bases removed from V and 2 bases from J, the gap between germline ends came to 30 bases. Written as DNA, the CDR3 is TGTGCCAGTAGTAACCACCCAATATATATACCGGACCCACATCCCTACGAGCAGTACTTC. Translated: CASSNHPIYIPDPHPYEQYF.

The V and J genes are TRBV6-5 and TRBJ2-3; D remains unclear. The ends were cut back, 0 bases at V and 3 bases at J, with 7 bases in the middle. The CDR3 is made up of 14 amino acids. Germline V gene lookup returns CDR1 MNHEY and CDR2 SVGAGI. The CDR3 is CASSYSQATDTQYF. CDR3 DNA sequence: TGTGCCAGCAGTTACTCCCAGGCGACAGATACGCAGTATTTT.

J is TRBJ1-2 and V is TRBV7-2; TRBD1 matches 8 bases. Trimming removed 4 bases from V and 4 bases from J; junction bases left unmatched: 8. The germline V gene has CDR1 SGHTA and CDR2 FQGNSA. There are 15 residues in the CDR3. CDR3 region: CASSSDYGQGYGYTF. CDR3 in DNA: TGTGCCAGCAGCTCTGATTACGGACAGGGCTATGGCTACACCTTC. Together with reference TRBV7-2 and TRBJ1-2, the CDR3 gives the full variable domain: GAGVSQSPSNKVTEKGKDVELRCDPISGHTALYWYRQSLGQGLEFLIYFQGNSAPDKSGLPSDRFSAERTGGSVSTLTIQRTQQEDSAVYLCASSSDYGQGYGYTFGSGTRLTVV.